A single sample gave rise to the 21 T cell receptor beta chains below, sequenced in a study of blood T cell repertoires in COVID-19. Clones were read by immunoSEQ multiplex PCR, and TCRdb kept only the in-frame ones, dropping some. Altogether 200,000 to 250,000 clones are present, about 79% being singletons, with the ten largest covering roughly 1.3%. Material: PBMCs or T cells enriched from blood (not recorded which). Receptor source: a woman aged 35 to 49 with acute COVID-19.

This clone was observed a few times. The CDR3 protein is CASSGRASTGELFF. CDR3 sequence (DNA): TGTGCCAGTAGCGGGAGGGCGAGCACCGGGGAGCTGTTTTTT. The chain uses TRBV19 and TRBJ2-2; 8 bases agree with TRBD2. The J segment lost 4 bases and the V segment lost 6 bases, leaving 4 bases of the junction unmatched. CDR1 and CDR2 (germline): LNHDA, SQIVND (reference sequence). CDR3 length: 14 amino acids.

V gene TRBV7-2 combines with J gene TRBJ2-1; TRBD2 aligns across 12 bases. The V segment lost 4 bases and the J segment 13 bases; nucleotides outside the gene matches: 14. Germline V lookup: CDR1 SGHTA, CDR2 FQGNSA. The CDR3 is made up of 16 amino acids. The CDR3 DNA is TGTGCCAGCAGCTCGGGGGGGACTAGCGGGCTCAGTAGACAGTTCTTC. The encoded protein is CASSSGGTSGLSRQFF.

The V call is TRBV6-2 or TRBV6-3, the J call TRBJ2-7; TRBD2 is a possible D gene (5 bases). The length of the CDR3 is 14 residues. The V gene's germline CDR1 is MNHEY and CDR2 SVGEGT. With 3 bases removed from V and 3 bases from J, the gap between germline ends came to 12 bases. CDR3: CASSYRSEGYEQYF. DNA of the CDR3: TGTGCCAGCAGTTATCGTAGCGAGGGCTACGAGCAGTACTTC.

For this clone: Other DNA sequences in this sample translate to the same CDR3. V gene TRBV18 combines with J gene TRBJ1-2; TRBD1 matches at 9 bases. The germline V gene encodes CDR1 KGHSH and CDR2 LQKENI. CDR3 length: 13 amino acids. V lost 3 bases and J lost 4; bases outside the gene matches: 0. CDR3 loop: CASSPGQGYGYTF. In DNA form, the CDR3 reads TGTGCCAGCTCACCGGGACAGGGCTATGGCTACACCTTC.

The rearrangement links TRBV7-9 to TRBJ1-2, with D perhaps TRBD1 (5 bases). The germline V and J ends were trimmed by 1 base and 8 bases, with 14 bases remaining between them. This CDR3 is built from 14 residues. Germline CDR1 is SEHNR and CDR2 is FQNEAQ (reference sequence). This CDR3 reads CASSLVGQGGGYTF. CDR3 nucleotide sequence: TGTGCCAGCAGCTTAGTAGGGCAGGGTGGCGGCTACACCTTC. The full variable domain, rest sourced from reference TRBV7-9 and TRBJ1-2, is DTGVSQNPRHKITKRGQNVTFRCDPISEHNRLYWYRQTLGQGPEFLTYFQNEAQLEKSRLLSDRFSAERPKGSFSTLEIQRTEQGDSAMYLCASSLVGQGGGYTFGSGTRLTVV.

The gene calls are TRBV27 and TRBJ1-5; a weak D match, TRBD1 (5 bases). The germline V and J ends were trimmed by 5 bases and 6 bases, with 14 bases remaining between them. The CDR3 is 14 amino acids. In germline, CDR1 is MNHEY, CDR2 SMNVEV (reference sequence). CDR3: CASSTRAVGQPQHF. Here the CDR3 DNA reads TGTGCCAGCAGTACCAGGGCAGTGGGTCAGCCCCAGCATTTT.

The CDR3 region has the DNA TGCGCCAGCAGCTTGGGAGGTAGCGGGGCCGTGTGGCCGGAGACCCAGTACTTC. Translated, it gives CASSLGGSGAVWPETQYF. V and J are TRBV5-1 and TRBJ2-5, with 8 nucleotides matching TRBD2. The germline gives CDR1 SGHRS, CDR2 YFSETQ. This CDR3 is built from 18 residues. Losses at the gene ends were 0 bases for V and 5 bases for J; bases not matched to a gene: 15.

This clone was observed a single time. The rearrangement links TRBV27 to TRBJ1-1; 7 bases agree with TRBD1. V shed 6 bases and J 2 bases; nucleotides not matched to a gene: 12. The CDR3 is made up of 16 amino acids. The germline V gene encodes CDR1 MNHEY and CDR2 SMNVEV (reference sequence). The CDR3, as DNA: TGTGCCAGCAGACCTTACGGAGGGACAGCCAACACTGAAGCTTTCTTT. Protein: CASRPYGGTANTEAFF.

The chain carries TRBV7-9 and TRBJ1-3, with D uncertain. Germline V CDR1 and CDR2: SEHNR, FQNEAQ (reference sequence). The V gene lost 7 bases and the J gene lost 0 bases, with 16 bases spanning the gap. The CDR3 is made up of 16 amino acids. This chain's CDR3 is CASTPLAHRSGNTIYF. In DNA form, the CDR3 reads TGTGCCAGCACCCCTTTGGCTCATCGCTCTGGAAACACCATATATTTT.

In its sample, this clone was seen a few times. This chain connects TRBV4-3 to TRBJ2-2; D is perhaps TRBD1 (5 bases). The germline V gene encodes CDR1 LGHNA and CDR2 YSLEER. V was pared by 1 base and J by 5 bases, with 14 bases between. CDR3 length equals 16 residues. The CDR3 reads CASSQARGRRTGELFF. The CDR3 nucleotides read TGCGCCAGCAGCCAAGCAAGGGGCCGAAGGACCGGGGAGCTGTTTTTT.

This chain uses TRBV19 with TRBJ2-7; a possible D gene is TRBD1 (6 bases). V dropped 5 bases and J dropped 2 bases, with 13 bases sitting between them. This CDR3 spans 14 amino acids. Germline V CDR1 and CDR2: LNHDA, SQIVND (reference sequence). The CDR3 sequence is CASSAWDTTYEQYF. The CDR3 nucleotides are TGTGCCAGTAGTGCCTGGGACACTACCTACGAGCAGTACTTC.

V gene TRBV5-8 combines with J gene TRBJ1-2; D not resolved. Looked up from germline, CDR1 is SGHTS and CDR2 is YDEGEE. V shed 4 bases and J shed 0 bases, with 10 bases lying between them. The CDR3 loop spans 14 amino acids. For the CDR3, the DNA is TGTGCCAGCAGCCGGGAAGCGGCTAACTATGGCTACACCTTC. It translates to CASSREAANYGYTF.

A single count supports this clone. The chain recombines TRBV12-3 or TRBV12-4 with TRBJ2-7; the D gene is possibly TRBD2 (6 bases). This CDR3 contains 13 residues. V lost 6 bases and J lost 5, with 14 bases in between. Written as DNA, the CDR3 is TGTGCCAGCAGGCGGGACGGTAGAAACGAGCAGTACTTC. Translation gives CASRRDGRNEQYF.

The chain recombines TRBV24-1 with TRBJ2-2; D may be TRBD1 (6 bases). In germline, CDR1 is KGHDR, CDR2 SFDVKD. Deletions cut 4 bases from V and 3 bases from J, with 20 bases between. The CDR3 loop spans 18 amino acids. CDR3 amino acids: CATSDLIGTGQDTGELFF. In DNA form, the CDR3 reads TGTGCCACCAGTGACCTGATCGGTACAGGGCAGGACACCGGGGAGCTGTTTTTT.

The CDR3 sequence is CASSLSLDRKSGYTF. CDR3 sequence (DNA): TGTGCCAGCAGCTTATCCCTGGACAGGAAAAGTGGCTACACCTTC. J is TRBJ1-2 and V is TRBV7-2; 7 bases line up with TRBD1. Germline CDR1 is SGHTA and CDR2 is FQGNSA. CDR3 length: 15 amino acids. J was trimmed by 7 bases and V by 2 bases; bases with no gene match: 10.

This clone occurred once. For the CDR3, the DNA is TGTGCCACCAGTGATCCCACAGGGGGCCGAAGCAATGAGCAGTTCTTC. Protein sequence: CATSDPTGGRSNEQFF. The genes are TRBV24-1 and TRBJ2-1; 9 bases line up with TRBD1. Germline loops: CDR1 KGHDR, CDR2 SFDVKD. This CDR3 is built from 16 residues. The junction had 8 bases not matched to a gene; V was cut back by 3 bases and J by 6 bases.

This chain uses TRBV6-1 with TRBJ1-2; D gene uncertain. This CDR3 has 13 amino acids. The V end was cut by 1 base, the J end by 2 bases, with 5 bases between. Germline V lookup: CDR1 MNHNS, CDR2 SASEGT. CDR3 sequence: CASSEGVNYGYTF. DNA of the CDR3: TGTGCCAGCAGTGAAGGCGTGAACTATGGCTACACCTTC.

The chain links TRBV24-1 to TRBJ2-2; 7 bases are shared with TRBD1. CDR1 and CDR2 from the germline V gene are KGHDR and SFDVKD. This CDR3 is 16 amino acids long. V dropped 3 bases and J dropped 7; count of bases not matched to a gene: 10. The CDR3 region has the DNA TGTGCCACCAGTGATCGCCGGGCGACAGGGAACGGGGAGCTGTTTTTT. It codes for CATSDRRATGNGELFF.

The chain employs TRBV18 and TRBJ2-5, with D perhaps matching TRBD2 (6 bases). The germline V gene encodes CDR1 KGHSH and CDR2 LQKENI. This CDR3 region has 14 residues. Trimming shortened V by 6 bases and J by 4 bases, and 15 bases separated the two germline ends. CDR3 coding DNA: TGTGCCAGCTCTACGTTGGAGGGCGGAGAGACCCAGTACTTC. It encodes CASSTLEGGETQYF. Supplemented by reference TRBV18 and TRBJ2-5, the full variable domain reads NAGVMQNPRHLVRRRGQEARLRCSPMKGHSHVYWYRQLPEEGLKFMVYLQKENIIDESGMPKERFSAEFPKEGPSILRIQQVVRGDSAAYFCASSTLEGGETQYFGPGTRLLVL.

There are a few counts of this clone. The chain joins TRBV28 to TRBJ1-2; TRBD1 agrees at 9 bases. V shed 4 bases and J 7 bases; nucleotides not matched to a gene: 10. This CDR3 has 15 amino acids. CDR1 MDHEN and CDR2 SYDVKM come from the germline V gene. The CDR3 loop reads CASSSGTGIISGYTF. The CDR3 DNA reads as TGTGCCAGCAGTTCCGGGACAGGGATTATAAGTGGCTACACCTTC.

The chain joins TRBV6-5 to TRBJ1-1, with 9 bases aligning to TRBD1. This CDR3 spans 14 amino acids. V shed 10 bases and J 0 bases; nucleotides not matched to a gene: 6. CDR1 and CDR2 from the germline V gene are MNHEY and SVGAGI. The DNA of the CDR3 is TGTGCCACCGGGACAGGGCTGATGAACACTGAAGCTTTCTTT. Encoded protein: CATGTGLMNTEAFF.